This T cell receptor (beta chain) stems from a study of OX40 agonist ivuxolimab in advanced cancers. V lost 0 bases to trimming and J lost 7 bases; unmatched junction nucleotides: 6. The CDR3 loop spans 16 amino acids. Germline CDR1 LNHNV, CDR2 YYDKDF (reference sequence). Whole-study results and caveats: CD4+ and CD8+ blood T cells expanded clonally by week 6 at 0.1 to 3.0 mg/kg.

Profiled with immunoSEQ multiplex PCR; TCRdb holds only in-frame clones, not every one. The data contain about 76,000 clones, 85% of them singletons. Autoimmune disease history or systemic immunosuppression excluded patients. With baseline, cycle 4 day 1, and cycle 7 day 1 as timepoints, blood was sampled. This clone was observed a few times. What it binds is not known. This clonotype originated in an adult with an advanced solid tumor such as melanoma, head and neck, liver or kidney cancer. Material: CD4+ or CD8+ T cells sorted from blood, obtained in a trial of the OX40 agonist ivuxolimab. The J gene is TRBJ1-2, the V gene TRBV15; 12 bases align to TRBD1. The CDR3 spells CATSREGGQGAGGYTF. The CDR3, as DNA: TGTGCCACCAGCAGAGAAGGGGGACAGGGGGCGGGTGGCTACACCTTC.